This TCR beta chain appears in the sequencing data of a study of T cell responses to AZD1222 COVID-19 vaccine. About the study: Pooled together were second doses at about 4 or about 12 weeks. Findings and limits, study-wide: There were repertoire samples only from the period after the peak T cell response. In a largely white British group with more females than males, clonal diversity was possibly underestimated. Just a handful of people given AZD1222 tested seropositive at baseline.

The table came from immunoSEQ multiplex PCR; TCRdb's copy has only in-frame clones and leaves some out. The sample carries some 140,000 clones, 90% recorded once. Notes on this clone: The antigen remains unidentified.

Trimming shortened V by 1 base and J by 6 bases, and 4 bases separated the two germline ends. Germline CDR1 reads MGHRA; CDR2 reads YSYEKL. This CDR3 comprises 12 residues. The chain uses TRBV4-1 and TRBJ1-5; D not certain. This sample comprised peripheral blood, obtained on day 0 of AZD1222 vaccination. The TCR comes from an adult in good health. CDR3 residues: CASSQAGQPQHF. DNA of the CDR3: TGCGCCAGCAGCCAAGCAGGTCAGCCCCAGCATTTT.